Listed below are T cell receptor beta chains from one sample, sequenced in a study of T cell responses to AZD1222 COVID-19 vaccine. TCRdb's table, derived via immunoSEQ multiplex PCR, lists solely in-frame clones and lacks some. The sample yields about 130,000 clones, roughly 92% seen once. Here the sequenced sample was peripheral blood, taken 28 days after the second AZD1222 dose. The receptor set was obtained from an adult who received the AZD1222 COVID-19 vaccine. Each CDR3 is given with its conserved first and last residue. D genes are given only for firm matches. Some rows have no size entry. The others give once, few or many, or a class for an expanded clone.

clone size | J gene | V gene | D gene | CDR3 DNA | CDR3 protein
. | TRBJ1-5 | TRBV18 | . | TGTGCCAGCTCATTTTCCGGGGGAAATCAGCCCCAGCATTTT | CASSFSGGNQPQHF
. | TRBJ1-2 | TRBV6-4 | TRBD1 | TGTGCCAGCAGTCCGACAGGGATGGGATATGGCTACACCTTC | CASSPTGMGYGYTF
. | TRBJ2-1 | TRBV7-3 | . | TGTGCCAGCAGCGCAGTGGGGGGCGGGAATGAGCAGTTCTTC | CASSAVGGGNEQFF
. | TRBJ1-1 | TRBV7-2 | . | TGTGCCAGCAGCTTCCCGACAGGCGGGACTGAAGCTTTCTTT | CASSFPTGGTEAFF
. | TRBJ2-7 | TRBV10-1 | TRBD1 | TGCGCCAGCAGTCTGAGTCATAGTCCGGGACAGCCATCGAACGAGCAGTACTTC | CASSLSHSPGQPSNEQYF
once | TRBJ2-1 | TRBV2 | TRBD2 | TGTGCCAGCAGTGGGACTAGCGGGAATTCCAATGAGCAGTTCTTC | CASSGTSGNSNEQFF
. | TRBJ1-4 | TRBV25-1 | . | TGTGCCAGCAGTCAAGGCCAGGGGCCTCCTAATGAAAAACTGTTTTTT | CASSQGQGPPNEKLFF
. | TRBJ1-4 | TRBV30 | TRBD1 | TGTGCTACTCCGGGGCAGGGGGTCAGCGAAAAACTGTTTTTT | CATPGQGVSEKLFF
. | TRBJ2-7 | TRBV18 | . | TGTGCCAGCTCACCACTGACCGGTACGGGGTCCTACGAGCAGTACTTC | CASSPLTGTGSYEQYF
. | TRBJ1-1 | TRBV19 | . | TGTGCCAGTAGTATCCAGGGGAACACTGAAGCTTTCTTT | CASSIQGNTEAFF
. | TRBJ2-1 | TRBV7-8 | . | TGTGCCAGCAGCTGGAGACAGATGAATGAGCAGTTCTTC | CASSWRQMNEQFF
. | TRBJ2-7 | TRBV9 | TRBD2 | TGTGCCAGCAGCGTAGGGGCGGGAGCGACCTACGAGCAGTACTTC | CASSVGAGATYEQYF
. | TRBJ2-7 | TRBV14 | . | TGTGCCAGCAGCCAAAGACGCGGGACACTCTACGAGCAGTACTTC | CASSQRRGTLYEQYF
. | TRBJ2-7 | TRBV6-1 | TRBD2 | TGTGCCAGCAGTGAACCGCTGACGAGACTAGCGGGAGGGCGCGAGCAGTACTTC | CASSEPLTRLAGGREQYF
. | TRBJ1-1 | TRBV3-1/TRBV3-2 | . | TGTGCCAGCAGCCTTCGCACTGAAGCTTTCTTT | CASSLRTEAFF
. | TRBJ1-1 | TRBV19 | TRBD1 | TGTGCCACGGACCGGGACAGGGATCCTACCGAAGCTTTCTTT | CATDRDRDPTEAFF
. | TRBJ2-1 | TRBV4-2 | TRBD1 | TGTGCCAGCAGCCCCCAGGGGGCGGACTACAATGAGCAGTTCTTC | CASSPQGADYNEQFF
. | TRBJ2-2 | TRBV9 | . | TGTGCCAGCAGCTCAGGGGCAGGGAACACCGGGGAGCTGTTTTTT | CASSSGAGNTGELFF
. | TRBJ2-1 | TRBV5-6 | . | TGTGCCAGCAGCTTGGAACTATACTATGAGCAGTTCTTC | CASSLELYYEQFF
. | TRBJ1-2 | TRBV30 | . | TGTGCTAGCGGCGGACAAATCTTTTATGGCTACACCTTC | CASGGQIFYGYTF
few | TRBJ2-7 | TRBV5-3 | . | TGTGCCAGTCGCTACCGAAGGAGCTACGAGCAGTACTTC | CASRYRRSYEQYF
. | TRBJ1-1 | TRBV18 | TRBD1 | TGTGCCAGCTCACCGGGAATGGACAGGGGGCGGAACACTGAAGCTTTCTTT | CASSPGMDRGRNTEAFF
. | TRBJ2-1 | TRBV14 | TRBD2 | TGTGCCAGCAGCCTCCTCCTAGCGGGACCTTACAATGAGCAGTTCTTC | CASSLLLAGPYNEQFF
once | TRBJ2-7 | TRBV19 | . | TGTGCCAGTAGTTCTGGACAGTATGACTACGAGCAGTACTTC | CASSSGQYDYEQYF
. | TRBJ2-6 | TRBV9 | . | TGTGCCAGCAGCGTACCCAAGGGGTTCCACTCTGGGGCCAACGTCCTGACTTTC | CASSVPKGFHSGANVLTF
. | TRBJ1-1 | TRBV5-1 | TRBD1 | TGCGCCAGCAGCTTGGCCATGAGGGGGCTGGACACTGAAGCTTTCTTT | CASSLAMRGLDTEAFF
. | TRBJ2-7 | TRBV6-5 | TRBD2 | TGTGCCAGCAGTCCGCGGACTAGCGGGAGATACGAGCAGTACTTC | CASSPRTSGRYEQYF
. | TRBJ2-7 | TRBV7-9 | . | TGTGCCAGCAGCAGAGAACAGGGTTCCTACGAGCAGTACTTC | CASSREQGSYEQYF
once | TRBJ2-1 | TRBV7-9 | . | TGTGCCAGCAGCTTAGGGGGGGCAGGTAGCGGCAATGAGCAGTTCTTC | CASSLGGAGSGNEQFF
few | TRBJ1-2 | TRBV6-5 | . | TGTGCCAGCACCCTACAGGAGGACTATGGCTACACCTTC | CASTLQEDYGYTF
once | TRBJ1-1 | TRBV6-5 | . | TGTGCCAGCAGTTACTCCACTGGAATGAACACTGAAGCTTTCTTT | CASSYSTGMNTEAFF
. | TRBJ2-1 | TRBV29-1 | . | TGCAGCGTTGGTATTTCCTTAAATGAGCAGTTCTTC | CSVGISLNEQFF
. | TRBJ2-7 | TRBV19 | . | TGTGCCAGTAGTATAGCCCCTGGGACCTACGAGCAGTACTTC | CASSIAPGTYEQYF
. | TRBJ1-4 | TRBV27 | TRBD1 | TGTGCCAGCAGGCCGACAGGGGTGGATGAAAAACTGTTTTTT | CASRPTGVDEKLFF
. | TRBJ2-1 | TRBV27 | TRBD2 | TGTGCCAGCAGTTTGTCAGCGGGGTTCTCCTACAATGAGCAGTTCTTC | CASSLSAGFSYNEQFF
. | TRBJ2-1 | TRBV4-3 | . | TGCGCCAGCAGCCAAGTTAGGGGCGATTGGGGCAATGAGCAGTTCTTC | CASSQVRGDWGNEQFF
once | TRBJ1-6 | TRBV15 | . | TGTGCCACCAGCGAAAATTCACCCCTCCACTTT | CATSENSPLHF
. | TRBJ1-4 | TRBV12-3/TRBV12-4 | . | TGTGCCAGCGAGGGCAGGGCGAGGGAAAAACTGTTTTTT | CASEGRAREKLFF
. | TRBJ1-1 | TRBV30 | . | TGTGCCTGGAGTGTACGGGGTGAAGCTTTCTTT | CAWSVRGEAFF
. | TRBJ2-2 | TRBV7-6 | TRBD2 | TGTGCCAGCAGCTTAGGCTCTTGGTTAGCGGGAGCCCTGGACACCGGGGAGCTGTTTTTT | CASSLGSWLAGALDTGELFF
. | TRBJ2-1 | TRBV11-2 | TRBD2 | TGTGCCAGCAGCCTAGCCCGGACTAGCCGATTCAATGAGCAGTTCTTC | CASSLARTSRFNEQFF
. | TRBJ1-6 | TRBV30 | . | TGTGCCTGGAGTGTCCACCAGAGGTCCTATAATTCACCCCTCCACTTT | CAWSVHQRSYNSPLHF
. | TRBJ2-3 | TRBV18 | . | TGTGCCAGCTCACCGCAAGTCCCTAGAAACACAGATACGCAGTATTTT | CASSPQVPRNTDTQYF